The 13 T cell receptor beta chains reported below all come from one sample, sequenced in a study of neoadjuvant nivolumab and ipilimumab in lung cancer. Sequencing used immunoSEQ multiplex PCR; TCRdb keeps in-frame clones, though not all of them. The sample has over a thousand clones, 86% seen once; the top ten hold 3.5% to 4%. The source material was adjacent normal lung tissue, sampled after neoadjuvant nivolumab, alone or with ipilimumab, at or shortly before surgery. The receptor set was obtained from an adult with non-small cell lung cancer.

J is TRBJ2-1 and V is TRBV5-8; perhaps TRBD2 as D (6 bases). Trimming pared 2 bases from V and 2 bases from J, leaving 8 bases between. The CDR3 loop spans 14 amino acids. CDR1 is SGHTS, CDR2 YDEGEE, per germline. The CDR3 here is CASSLLATYNEQFF. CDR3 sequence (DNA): TGTGCCAGCAGCTTACTAGCCACCTACAATGAGCAGTTCTTC.

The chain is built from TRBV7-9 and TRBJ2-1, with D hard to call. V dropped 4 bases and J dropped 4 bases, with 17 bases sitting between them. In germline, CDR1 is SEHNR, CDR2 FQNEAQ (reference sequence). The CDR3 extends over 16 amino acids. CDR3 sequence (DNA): TGTGCCAGCAGCTCCTTCCGATCGGGCCTGTACAATGAGCAGTTCTTC. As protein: CASSSFRSGLYNEQFF.

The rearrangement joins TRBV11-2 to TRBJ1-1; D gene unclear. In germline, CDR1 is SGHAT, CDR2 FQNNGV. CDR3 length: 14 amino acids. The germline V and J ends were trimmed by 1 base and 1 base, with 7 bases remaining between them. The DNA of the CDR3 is TGTGCCAGCAGCTTAGGGCCAGGGAACACTGAAGCTTTCTTT. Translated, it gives CASSLGPGNTEAFF.

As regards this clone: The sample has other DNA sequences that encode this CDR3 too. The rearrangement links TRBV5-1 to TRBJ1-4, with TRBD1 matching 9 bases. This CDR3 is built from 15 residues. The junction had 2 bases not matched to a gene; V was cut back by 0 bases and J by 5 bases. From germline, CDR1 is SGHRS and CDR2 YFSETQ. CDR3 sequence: CASSLGTGVNEKLFF. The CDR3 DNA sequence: TGCGCCAGCAGCTTGGGGACAGGGGTAAATGAAAAACTGTTTTTT.

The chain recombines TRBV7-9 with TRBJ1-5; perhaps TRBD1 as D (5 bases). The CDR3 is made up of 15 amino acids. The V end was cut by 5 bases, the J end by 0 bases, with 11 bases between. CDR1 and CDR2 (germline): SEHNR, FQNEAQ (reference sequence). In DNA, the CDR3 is TGTGCCAGCAGCCTAGGAGGGGATAGCAATCAGCCCCAGCATTTT. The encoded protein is CASSLGGDSNQPQHF.

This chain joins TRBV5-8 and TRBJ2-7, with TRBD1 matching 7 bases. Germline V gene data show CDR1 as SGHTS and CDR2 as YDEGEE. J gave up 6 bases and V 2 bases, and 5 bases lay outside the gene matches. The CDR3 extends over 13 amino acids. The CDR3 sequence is CASSFGTVGEQYF. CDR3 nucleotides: TGTGCCAGCAGCTTCGGGACAGTGGGCGAGCAGTACTTC. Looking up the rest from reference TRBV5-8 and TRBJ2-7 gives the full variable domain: EAGVTQSPTHLIKTRGQQATLRCSPISGHTSVYWYQQALGLGLQFLLWYDEGEERNRGNFPPRFSGRQFPNYSSELNVNALELEDSALYLCASSFGTVGEQYFGPGTRLTVT.

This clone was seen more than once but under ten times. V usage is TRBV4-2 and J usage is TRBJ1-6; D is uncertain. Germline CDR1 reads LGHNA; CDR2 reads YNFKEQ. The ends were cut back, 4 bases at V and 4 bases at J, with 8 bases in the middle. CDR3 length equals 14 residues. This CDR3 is CASSPGLYNSPLHF. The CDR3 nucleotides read TGTGCCAGCAGCCCCGGATTATATAATTCACCCCTCCACTTT.

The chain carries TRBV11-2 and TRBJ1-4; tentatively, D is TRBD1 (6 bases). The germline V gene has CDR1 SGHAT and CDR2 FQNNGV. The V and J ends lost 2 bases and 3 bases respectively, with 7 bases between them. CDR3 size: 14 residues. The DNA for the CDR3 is TGTGCCAGCAGCTTATGGGGGCCTAATGAAAAACTGTTTTTT. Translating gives CASSLWGPNEKLFF.

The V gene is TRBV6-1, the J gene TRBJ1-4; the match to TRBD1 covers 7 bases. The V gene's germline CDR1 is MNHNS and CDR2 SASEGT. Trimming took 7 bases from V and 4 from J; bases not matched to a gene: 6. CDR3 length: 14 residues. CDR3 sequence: CASILDRDNEKLFF. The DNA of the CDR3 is TGTGCCAGCATCCTCGACAGGGATAATGAAAAACTGTTTTTT.

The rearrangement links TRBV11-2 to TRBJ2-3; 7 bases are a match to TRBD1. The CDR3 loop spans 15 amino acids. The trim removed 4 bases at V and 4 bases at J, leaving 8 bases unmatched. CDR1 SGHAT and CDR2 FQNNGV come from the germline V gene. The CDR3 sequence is CASSSYGQEADTQYF. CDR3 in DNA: TGTGCCAGCAGCTCCTACGGACAGGAGGCAGATACGCAGTATTTT.

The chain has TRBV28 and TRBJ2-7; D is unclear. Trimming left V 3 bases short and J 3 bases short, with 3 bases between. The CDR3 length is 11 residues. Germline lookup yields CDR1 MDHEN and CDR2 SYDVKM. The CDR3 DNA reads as TGTGCCAGCAGTTTCTACTACGAGCAGTACTTC. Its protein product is CASSFYYEQYF. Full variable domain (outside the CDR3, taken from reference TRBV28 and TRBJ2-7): DVKVTQSSRYLVKRTGEKVFLECVQDMDHENMFWYRQDPGLGLRLIYFSYDVKMKEKGDIPEGYSVSREKKERFSLILESASTNQTSMYLCASSFYYEQYFGPGTRLTVT.

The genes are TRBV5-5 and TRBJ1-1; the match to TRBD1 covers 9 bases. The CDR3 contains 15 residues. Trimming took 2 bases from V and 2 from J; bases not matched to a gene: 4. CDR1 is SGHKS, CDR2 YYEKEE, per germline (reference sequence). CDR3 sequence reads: CASSLQGAGNTEAFF. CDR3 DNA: TGTGCCAGCAGCTTACAGGGGGCTGGCAACACTGAAGCTTTCTTT.

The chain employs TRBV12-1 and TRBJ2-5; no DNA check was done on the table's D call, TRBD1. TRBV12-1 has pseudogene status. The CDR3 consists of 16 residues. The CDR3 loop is CASSFVCSGGQETQYF. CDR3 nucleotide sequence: TGTGCCAGCAGCTTTGTCTGTAGTGGGGGACAGGAGACCCAGTACTTC.